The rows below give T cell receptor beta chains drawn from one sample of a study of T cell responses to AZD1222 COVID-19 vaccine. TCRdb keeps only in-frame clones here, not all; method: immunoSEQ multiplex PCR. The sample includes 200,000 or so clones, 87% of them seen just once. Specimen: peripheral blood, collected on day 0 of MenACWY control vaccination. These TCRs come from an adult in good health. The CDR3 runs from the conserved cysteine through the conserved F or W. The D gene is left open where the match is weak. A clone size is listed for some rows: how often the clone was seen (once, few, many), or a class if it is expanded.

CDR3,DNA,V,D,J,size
CASGIVGMGNTGELFF,TGTGCCAGCGGTATCGTGGGGATGGGGAACACCGGGGAGCTGTTTTTT,TRBV11-2,.,TRBJ2-2,.
CASSDRGDNSPLHF,TGTGCCAGCAGTGATAGGGGGGATAATTCACCCCTCCACTTT,TRBV6-1,.,TRBJ1-6,.
CAIRPRGIPSSSGNTIYF,TGTGCCATCAGGCCCAGGGGGATCCCCTCGAGCTCTGGAAACACCATATATTTT,TRBV10-3,TRBD1,TRBJ1-3,.
CASSLQTGSYEQYF,TGTGCCAGCAGCCTACAGACAGGGAGCTACGAGCAGTACTTC,TRBV27,TRBD1,TRBJ2-7,.
CASSFSRVGRQPQHF,TGTGCCAGCAGCTTCAGCAGGGTGGGTCGGCAGCCCCAGCATTTT,TRBV7-3,.,TRBJ1-5,once
CASSEDRIYSNQPQHF,TGTGCCAGCAGTGAGGACAGGATCTATAGCAATCAGCCCCAGCATTTT,TRBV6-1,TRBD1,TRBJ1-5,.
CASSAGQNYGYTF,TGCGCCAGCAGCGCGGGACAGAACTATGGCTACACCTTC,TRBV5-1,TRBD1,TRBJ1-2,.
CASSDQGVKVNEQFF,TGTGCCAGCAGTGACCAGGGCGTGAAGGTCAATGAGCAGTTCTTC,TRBV6-1,.,TRBJ2-1,.
CASIGQGYNEQFF,TGTGCCAGTATAGGCCAGGGTTACAATGAGCAGTTCTTC,TRBV19,.,TRBJ2-1,.
CASTRGSSGETQYF,TGTGCCAGCACCCGAGGTTCGAGCGGGGAGACCCAGTACTTC,TRBV2,.,TRBJ2-5,.
CASSPRGNTEAFF,TGCGCCAGCAGCCCCCGGGGGAACACTGAAGCTTTCTTT,TRBV5-1,.,TRBJ1-1,.
CASSYQPYRSSYEQYF,TGTGCCAGCAGTTACCAACCGTACCGCTCCTCCTACGAGCAGTACTTC,TRBV6-2/TRBV6-3,.,TRBJ2-7,.
CASTSYPRTAYEQYF,TGTGCCAGCACTTCATACCCCAGGACGGCCTACGAGCAGTACTTC,TRBV28,.,TRBJ2-7,.
CATNLNSGANVLTF,TGTGCCACCAACCTCAACTCTGGGGCCAACGTCCTGACTTTC,TRBV5-4,.,TRBJ2-6,once
CASSLAGDNYGYTF,TGTGCCAGCAGTTTGGCCGGGGATAACTATGGCTACACCTTC,TRBV28,.,TRBJ1-2,.
CASSSSGQGANTGELFF,TGTGCCAGCAGTTCTTCCGGACAGGGAGCGAACACCGGGGAGCTGTTTTTT,TRBV6-2/TRBV6-3,TRBD1,TRBJ2-2,.
CASSVRQGPIGEGNEQFF,TGTGCCAGCAGCGTACGGCAGGGACCGATTGGAGAGGGCAATGAGCAGTTCTTC,TRBV9,.,TRBJ2-1,once
CASSLPEGEKLFF,TGCGCCAGCAGCTTACCTGAGGGGGAAAAACTGTTTTTT,TRBV5-1,.,TRBJ1-4,.
CASSGTSGTIGELFF,TGTGCCAGCAGTGGGACTAGCGGGACCATCGGGGAGCTGTTTTTT,TRBV2,TRBD2,TRBJ2-2,.
CASSDPPGELFF,TGCGCCAGCAGTGACCCTCCCGGGGAGCTGTTTTTT,TRBV10-2,.,TRBJ2-2,.
CASSNFINSGNTIYF,TGTGCCAGCAGCAACTTCATCAACTCTGGAAACACCATATATTTT,TRBV7-6,.,TRBJ1-3,.
CASSLGGSPEAFF,TGTGCCAGCAGCTTAGGTGGATCGCCTGAAGCTTTCTTT,TRBV11-3,.,TRBJ1-1,.
CASSLQMNYEQYF,TGTGCCAGCAGTCTACAAATGAACTACGAGCAGTACTTC,TRBV28,.,TRBJ2-7,once
CASALPVGTYGYTF,TGTGCCAGCGCCCTTCCTGTGGGCACCTATGGCTACACCTTC,TRBV28,.,TRBJ1-2,.
CASSLGYRRDEAFF,TGTGCCAGCAGTTTAGGGTACAGGAGGGATGAAGCTTTCTTT,TRBV27,.,TRBJ1-1,.
CASSTTGGDTEAFF,TGTGCCAGCAGTACCACAGGGGGGGACACTGAAGCTTTCTTT,TRBV28,TRBD1,TRBJ1-1,.
CASSPVGGKSYEQYF,TGCGCCAGCTCCCCTGTCGGCGGTAAATCCTACGAGCAGTACTTC,TRBV5-1,.,TRBJ2-7,.
CASSVSGTGMETQYF,TGTGCCAGCAGCGTATCCGGGACAGGGATGGAGACCCAGTACTTC,TRBV9,TRBD1,TRBJ2-5,.
CASSLGGGPGEAFF,TGTGCCAGCAGCTTAGGAGGGGGTCCGGGTGAAGCTTTCTTT,TRBV11-1,.,TRBJ1-1,.
CSAGGGFTDTQYF,TGCAGCGCTGGCGGGGGGTTCACAGATACGCAGTATTTT,TRBV29-1,TRBD2,TRBJ2-3,.
CASSQALSEQETQYF,TGTGCCAGCAGCCAAGCTCTGTCGGAACAAGAGACCCAGTACTTC,TRBV3-1/TRBV3-2,.,TRBJ2-5,.
CATRTGMSTDTQYF,TGTGCCACTAGGACAGGGATGAGCACAGATACGCAGTATTTT,TRBV19,TRBD1,TRBJ2-3,few
CASSLSSGPNQPQHF,TGTGCCAGCAGCTTATCTAGTGGCCCCAATCAGCCCCAGCATTTT,TRBV11-2,.,TRBJ1-5,.
CASSDPTRTVEQYF,TGTGCCAGCAGTGACCCAACCAGGACCGTCGAGCAGTACTTC,TRBV2,.,TRBJ2-7,once
CASSLGTGLNYEQYF,TGTGCCAGCAGCCTAGGGACAGGGCTTAACTACGAGCAGTACTTC,TRBV5-4,TRBD1,TRBJ2-7,.
CASSYRVEETQYF,TGTGCCAGCAGTTACCGGGTAGAAGAGACCCAGTACTTC,TRBV6-2/TRBV6-3,.,TRBJ2-5,.
CASSARQLDYEQYF,TGTGCCAGCAGCGCCAGACAGCTGGACTACGAGCAGTACTTC,TRBV7-9,.,TRBJ2-7,.
CASRADTQYF,TGTGCCAGCAGGGCGGATACGCAGTATTTT,TRBV25-1,.,TRBJ2-3,.
CASSESGVYEQYF,TGTGCCAGCAGTGAATCTGGGGTCTACGAGCAGTACTTC,TRBV6-1,.,TRBJ2-7,.
CASSLPRNSYNEQFF,TGTGCCAGCAGCTTACCTAGAAACTCCTACAATGAGCAGTTCTTC,TRBV7-9,.,TRBJ2-1,once
CASSWTGKRNSPLHF,TGTGCCAGCAGTTGGACTGGGAAACGGAATTCACCCCTCCACTTT,TRBV28,.,TRBJ1-6,.
CASSYSGGNQPQHF,TGTGCCAGCAGTTACTCAGGGGGCAATCAGCCCCAGCATTTT,TRBV6-2/TRBV6-3,.,TRBJ1-5,.
CASSSGLAGNNEQFF,TGTGCCAGCAGTTCGGGACTAGCGGGCAACAATGAGCAGTTCTTC,TRBV28,TRBD2,TRBJ2-1,.